The 6 T cell receptor beta chains below come from one sample, sequenced in a study of T cell responses to AZD1222 COVID-19 vaccine. Clones were read by immunoSEQ multiplex PCR, and TCRdb kept only the in-frame ones, dropping some. The table includes around 86,000 clones, nearly 90% detected once. The sequencing used peripheral blood, collected on day 0 of AZD1222 vaccination. These receptors were collected from an adult in good health.

The gene calls are TRBV12-3 or TRBV12-4 and TRBJ2-1; 7 nucleotides align to TRBD2. This CDR3 spans 13 amino acids. J lost 0 bases, V lost 8 bases, and 1 base had no gene match. The CDR3, as DNA: TGTGCCAGCGGGAGGGGCTCCTACAATGAGCAGTTCTTC. This encodes CASGRGSYNEQFF.

The chain is built from TRBV7-2 and TRBJ2-3; D not certain. This CDR3 is 15 amino acids long. V shed 7 bases and J shed 5 bases, with 19 bases lying between them. Germline-derived CDR1 and CDR2 are SGHTA and FQGNSA. The CDR3 protein is CASNPAGLVGDTQYF. The CDR3 nucleotides are TGTGCCAGCAACCCCGCCGGCCTGGTCGGAGATACGCAGTATTTT.

This chain uses TRBV6-5 with TRBJ1-5; no definite D call. The V gene's germline CDR1 is MNHEY and CDR2 SVGAGI. V lost 2 bases and J 4 bases, leaving 12 bases between the germline ends. This CDR3 has 15 amino acids. In DNA form, the CDR3 reads TGTGCCAGCAGTTACGATGGGGTAGAGAATCAGCCCCAGCATTTT. Translation gives CASSYDGVENQPQHF.

This chain uses TRBV4-3 with TRBJ2-3, with 9 bases that match TRBD1. Trimming cost V 1 base and J 0 bases; bases outside gene matches: 2. Germline loops: CDR1 LGHNA, CDR2 YSLEER. This CDR3 has 16 amino acids. The chain's CDR3 is CASSQGGTGSTDTQYF. The CDR3 nucleotides read TGCGCCAGCAGCCAAGGGGGGACAGGGAGCACAGATACGCAGTATTTT.

The chain joins TRBV28 to TRBJ1-5; D unresolved. The V and J ends lost 5 bases and 2 bases respectively, with 19 bases between them. The length of the CDR3 is 17 residues. Germline V gene lookup returns CDR1 MDHEN and CDR2 SYDVKM. The DNA of the CDR3 is TGTGCCAGCAGTACCCCAACTGGCGGGCGAGGCAATCAGCCCCAGCATTTT. Its protein is CASSTPTGGRGNQPQHF. The full variable domain, in which reference TRBV28 and TRBJ1-5 provide the parts outside the CDR3, is DVKVTQSSRYLVKRTGEKVFLECVQDMDHENMFWYRQDPGLGLRLIYFSYDVKMKEKGDIPEGYSVSREKKERFSLILESASTNQTSMYLCASSTPTGGRGNQPQHFGDGTRLSIL.

This chain connects TRBV2 to TRBJ1-2; tentatively, D is TRBD1 (5 bases). CDR1 is SNHLY, CDR2 FYNNEI, per germline. The CDR3 extends over 12 amino acids. With 7 bases removed from V and 6 bases from J, the gap between germline ends came to 12 bases. The CDR3 region is CASKGSGDGYTF. As DNA, the CDR3 is TGTGCCAGCAAGGGGTCCGGGGATGGCTACACCTTC.